The subject of this entry is one T cell receptor (beta chain). The data stem from a study of blood T cell repertoires in COVID-19. In the study's own analysis: Cell counts per sample came from amplifying reference gene primers. Assay used: immunoSEQ multiplex PCR; TCRdb lists only in-frame clones, some missing. V and J calls and clone size come straight from that table; D and trimming were deduced from the DNA. This table has 130,000 to 150,000 clones, roughly 83% appearing once. The sequence derives from a man aged 50 or older who had recovered from COVID-19. Sequencing used PBMCs or T cells enriched from blood (not recorded which).

The CDR3 protein is CASSPPGEDTQYF. The CDR3 nucleotides are TGTGCCAGCAGCCCCCCGGGGGAGGATACGCAGTATTTT. This chain links TRBV6-6 with TRBJ2-3, with a possible D match to TRBD2 (6 bases). CDR3 length: 13 residues. CDR1 is MNHNY, CDR2 SVGAGI, per germline (reference sequence). V shed 6 bases and J shed 6 bases, with 13 bases lying between them.